The clone carrying this TCR beta chain occurred many times. Antigen: not known. Each sample yielded at least 6 micrograms of PBMC total RNA. The data belong to a study of blood T cells in healthy people across ages. Whole-study context: Capturing about one barcoded beta molecule per two T cells was achieved by template switching.

General study results and limits: Researchers said unsorted PBMCs prevented a conclusive naive versus antigen-experienced comparison.

A second PCR of 7 to 11 cycles used a sample-barcoded 5' primer and a J-beta primer mix. With 12 random nucleotides, a template-switch adaptor tagged each individual cDNA molecule. MiXCR was run by TCRdb on the 5' RACE reads, yielding one entry per CDR3 protein. Found here are fewer than 1,000,000 distinct CDR3 sequences, 46% of them singletons; the top ten hold less than 20%. This sequence originates from a man older than 75 in good health. Sequencing input: blood.

The CDR3 spells CASSFSGTDTQYF. The CDR3 coding sequence is TGCGCCAGCAGCTTCTCGGGCACAGATACGCAGTATTTT. This chain connects TRBV5-1 to TRBJ2-3, with no clear D. Germline lookup yields CDR1 SGHRS and CDR2 YFSETQ. V was clipped by 2 bases and J by 1 base, with 5 bases between them. The length of the CDR3 is 13 residues.